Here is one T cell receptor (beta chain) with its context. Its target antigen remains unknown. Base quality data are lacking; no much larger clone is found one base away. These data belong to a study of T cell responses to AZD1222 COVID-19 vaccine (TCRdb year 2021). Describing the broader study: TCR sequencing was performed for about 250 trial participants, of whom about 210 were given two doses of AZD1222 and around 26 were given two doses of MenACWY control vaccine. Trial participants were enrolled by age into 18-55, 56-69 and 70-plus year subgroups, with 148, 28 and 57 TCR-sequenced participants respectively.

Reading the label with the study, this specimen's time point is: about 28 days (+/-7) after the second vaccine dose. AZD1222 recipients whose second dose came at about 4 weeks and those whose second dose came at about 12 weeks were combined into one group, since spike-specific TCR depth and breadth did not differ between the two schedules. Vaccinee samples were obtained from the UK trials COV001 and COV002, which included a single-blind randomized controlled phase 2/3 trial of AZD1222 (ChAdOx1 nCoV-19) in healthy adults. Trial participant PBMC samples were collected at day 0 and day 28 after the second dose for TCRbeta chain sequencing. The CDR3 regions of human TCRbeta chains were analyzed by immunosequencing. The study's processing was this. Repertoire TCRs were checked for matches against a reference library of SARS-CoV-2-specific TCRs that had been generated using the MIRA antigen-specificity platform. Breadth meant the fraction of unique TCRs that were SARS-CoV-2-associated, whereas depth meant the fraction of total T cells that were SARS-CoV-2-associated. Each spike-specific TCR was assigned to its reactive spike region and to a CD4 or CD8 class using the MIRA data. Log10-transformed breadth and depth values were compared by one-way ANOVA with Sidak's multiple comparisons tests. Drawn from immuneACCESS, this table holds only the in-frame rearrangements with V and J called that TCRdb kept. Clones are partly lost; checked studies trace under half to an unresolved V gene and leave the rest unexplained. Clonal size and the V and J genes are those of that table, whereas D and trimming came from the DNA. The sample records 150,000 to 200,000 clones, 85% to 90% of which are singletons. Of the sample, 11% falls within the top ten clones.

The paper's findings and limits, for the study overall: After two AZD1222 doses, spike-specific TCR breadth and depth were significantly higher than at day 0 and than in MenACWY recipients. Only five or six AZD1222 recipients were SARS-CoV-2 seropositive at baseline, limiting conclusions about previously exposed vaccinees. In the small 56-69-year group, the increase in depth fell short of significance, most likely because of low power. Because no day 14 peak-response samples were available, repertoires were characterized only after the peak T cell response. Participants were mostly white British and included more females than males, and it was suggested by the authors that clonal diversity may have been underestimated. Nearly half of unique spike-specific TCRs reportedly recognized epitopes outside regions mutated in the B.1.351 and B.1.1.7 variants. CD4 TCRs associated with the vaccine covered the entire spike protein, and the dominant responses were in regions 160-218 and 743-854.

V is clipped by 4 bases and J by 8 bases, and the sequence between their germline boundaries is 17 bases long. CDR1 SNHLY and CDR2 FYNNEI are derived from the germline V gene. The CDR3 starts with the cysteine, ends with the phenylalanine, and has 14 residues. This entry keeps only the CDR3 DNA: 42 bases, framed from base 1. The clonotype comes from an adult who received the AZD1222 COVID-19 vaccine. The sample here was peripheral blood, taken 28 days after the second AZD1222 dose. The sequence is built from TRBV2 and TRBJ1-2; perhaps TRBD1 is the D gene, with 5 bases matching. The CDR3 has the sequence CASSGSRGPRGYTF. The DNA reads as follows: TGTGCCAGCAGTGGCTCCCGGGGACCCAGGGGCTACACCTTC.